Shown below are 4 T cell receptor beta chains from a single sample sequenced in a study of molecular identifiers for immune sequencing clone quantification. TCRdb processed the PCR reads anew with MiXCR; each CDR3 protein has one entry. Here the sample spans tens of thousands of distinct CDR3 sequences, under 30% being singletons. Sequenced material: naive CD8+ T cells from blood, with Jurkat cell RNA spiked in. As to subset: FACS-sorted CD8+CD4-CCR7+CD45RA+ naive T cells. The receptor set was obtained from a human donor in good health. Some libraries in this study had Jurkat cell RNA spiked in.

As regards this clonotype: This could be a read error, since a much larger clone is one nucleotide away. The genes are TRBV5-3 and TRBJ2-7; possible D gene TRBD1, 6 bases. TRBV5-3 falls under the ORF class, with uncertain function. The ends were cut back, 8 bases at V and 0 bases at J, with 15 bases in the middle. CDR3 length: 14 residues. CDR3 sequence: CASRSRGTSYEQYF. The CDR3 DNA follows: TGTGCCAGCCGCTCGAGGGGGACCTCCTACGAGCAGTACTTC.

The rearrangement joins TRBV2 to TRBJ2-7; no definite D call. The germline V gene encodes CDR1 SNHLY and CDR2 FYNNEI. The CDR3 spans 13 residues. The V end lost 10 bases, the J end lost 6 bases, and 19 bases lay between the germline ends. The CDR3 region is CAIEDENICEQYF. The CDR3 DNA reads TGTGCCATCGAGGACGAGAACATCTGCGAGCAGTACTTC.

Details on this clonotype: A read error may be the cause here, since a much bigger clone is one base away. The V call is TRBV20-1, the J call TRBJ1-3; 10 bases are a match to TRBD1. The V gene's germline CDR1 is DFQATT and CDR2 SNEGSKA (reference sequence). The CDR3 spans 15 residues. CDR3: CSASRTGGSGNIIYF. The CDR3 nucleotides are TGCAGTGCTAGCCGGACAGGGGGTTCCGGAAACATCATATATTTT.

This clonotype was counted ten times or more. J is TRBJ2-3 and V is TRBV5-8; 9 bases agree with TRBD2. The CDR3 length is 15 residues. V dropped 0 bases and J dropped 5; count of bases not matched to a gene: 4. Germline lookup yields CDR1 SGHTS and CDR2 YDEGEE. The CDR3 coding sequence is TGTGCCAGCAGCTTGGGCGGGAGGGCCATAGATACGCAGTATTTT. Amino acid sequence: CASSLGGRAIDTQYF.